The next 27 T cell receptor beta chains were all read from a single sample in a study of T cells in localized non-small cell lung cancer. This table comes from immunoSEQ multiplex PCR, and its TCRdb copy is limited to in-frame clones, with some not included. The data show roughly 38,000 clones, more than 80% seen once. This material consisted of peripheral blood mononuclear cells, taken before any cancer treatment. Receptors originate from an older male donor with stage II lung adenocarcinoma.

This chain joins TRBV5-8 and TRBJ1-5; 8 nucleotides line up with TRBD1. The J segment lost 3 bases and the V segment lost 1 base, leaving 12 bases of the junction unmatched. The CDR3 totals 18 residues. Germline loops: CDR1 SGHTS, CDR2 YDEGEE. The CDR3 DNA sequence: TGTGCCAGCAGCTTGTGGCCCTCGACAGGGGCCATCAATCAGCCCCAGCATTTT. Protein product: CASSLWPSTGAINQPQHF.

This sequence joins TRBV4-1 and TRBJ1-5, with D unresolved. V lost 4 bases, J lost 1 base, and 8 bases lay in between. Germline lookup yields CDR1 MGHRA and CDR2 YSYEKL. This CDR3 region has 14 residues. In DNA form, the CDR3 reads TGCGCCAGCAGCCCCCAAATCAGCAATCAGCCCCAGCATTTT. It is translated as CASSPQISNQPQHF.

This clone was counted only a few times. This sequence joins TRBV7-9 and TRBJ2-5; no clear D. The CDR3 contains 9 residues. Germline-derived CDR1 and CDR2 are SEHNR and FQNEAQ (reference sequence). V was cut by 5 bases and J by 12 bases, with 7 bases left in between. CDR3 sequence reads: CASSPTEYF. The CDR3 bases are TGTGCCAGCAGCCCCACCGAGTACTTC.

The chain combines TRBV10-2 with TRBJ2-1; D remains ambiguous. There are 16 residues in the CDR3. The V end was cut by 8 bases, the J end by 1 base, with 18 bases between. Germline V lookup: CDR1 WSHSY, CDR2 SAAADI. CDR3 sequence reads: CASHSPAVESYNEQFF. The CDR3 DNA reads TGCGCCAGCCATTCACCCGCGGTGGAGTCCTACAATGAGCAGTTCTTC.

The V call is TRBV4-1, the J call TRBJ1-2; 7 bases match TRBD1. Germline loops: CDR1 MGHRA, CDR2 YSYEKL. V lost 1 base to trimming and J lost 4 bases; unmatched junction nucleotides: 6. This CDR3 has 15 amino acids. CDR3 sequence (DNA): TGCGCCAGCAGCCAAGGACCTGGACAGGCCTATGGCTACACCTTC. This sequence encodes CASSQGPGQAYGYTF.

The chain carries TRBV28 and TRBJ2-1; tentatively, D is TRBD1 or TRBD2 (6 bases each). The germline gives CDR1 MDHEN, CDR2 SYDVKM. The V end lost 2 bases, the J end lost 4 bases, and 9 bases lay between the germline ends. The CDR3 contains 14 residues. The CDR3 loop reads CASSLPGAYNEQFF. The CDR3 nucleotides read TGTGCCAGCAGTTTACCGGGGGCTTACAATGAGCAGTTCTTC.

V and J are TRBV6-5 and TRBJ2-3; 9 positions agree with TRBD1. The length of the CDR3 is 14 residues. Germline assignment: CDR1 MNHEY and CDR2 SVGAGI. V was clipped by 6 bases and J by 5 bases; unmatched bases: 6. The CDR3, as DNA: TGTGCCAGCAGACAACCGACAGGGGGAGATACGCAGTATTTT. Amino acids: CASRQPTGGDTQYF.

This chain connects TRBV11-2 to TRBJ2-7, with TRBD2 matching over 9 bases. Per germline, CDR1 SGHAT and CDR2 FQNNGV. V lost 11 bases and J lost 4; bases outside the gene matches: 15. This CDR3 has 15 residues. CDR3 sequence (DNA): TGTGCCCACAGAAGAGGGCGGGAGGGCCATTACGAGCAGTACTTC. Its protein product is CAHRRGREGHYEQYF.

The chain has TRBV28 and TRBJ1-2; tentative D call: TRBD1 (5 bases). The CDR3 consists of 15 residues. In germline, CDR1 is MDHEN, CDR2 SYDVKM. V lost 6 bases and J 2 bases, leaving 16 bases between the germline ends. CDR3 sequence (DNA): TGTGCCAGCAGGCGACCTGGGCGGGACAACTATGGCTACACCTTC. Protein product: CASRRPGRDNYGYTF.

The chain employs TRBV28 and TRBJ1-1; D remains unclear. V lost 5 bases to trimming and J lost 2 bases, with 12 bases between them. Germline V lookup: CDR1 MDHEN, CDR2 SYDVKM. The CDR3 totals 14 residues. The CDR3 protein is CASSTPPRNTEAFF. In nucleotides, the CDR3 is TGTGCCAGCAGTACCCCTCCGAGAAACACTGAAGCTTTCTTT.

The J gene is TRBJ2-7, the V gene TRBV7-9; the D gene is possibly TRBD1 (5 bases). Germline V gene sequence: CDR1 SEHNR, CDR2 FQNEAQ (reference sequence). V was trimmed by 0 bases and J by 4 bases, leaving 10 bases between them. The CDR3 covers 14 residues. The CDR3 protein is CASSLATGPYEQYF. The CDR3 bases are TGTGCCAGCAGCTTAGCAACAGGTCCGTACGAGCAGTACTTC. Based on the CDR3 plus reference TRBV7-9 and TRBJ2-7, the full variable domain is DTGVSQNPRHKITKRGQNVTFRCDPISEHNRLYWYRQTLGQGPEFLTYFQNEAQLEKSRLLSDRFSAERPKGSFSTLEIQRTEQGDSAMYLCASSLATGPYEQYFGPGTRLTVT.

The chain employs TRBV30 and TRBJ2-1, with TRBD1 identical over 7 bases. The CDR3 has 13 residues. Per the germline V gene, CDR1 is GTSNPN and CDR2 is SVGIG (reference sequence). V lost 8 bases and J lost 8; bases outside the gene matches: 12. The CDR3 coding sequence is TGTGCCCGAGGGGTCCCAGACAGGGATGAGCAGTTCTTC. Residues: CARGVPDRDEQFF.

DNA for the CDR3: TGTGCCTGGCAACTTGCTAGCACAGATACGCAGTATTTT. Translating it yields CAWQLASTDTQYF. The rearrangement uses TRBV30 and TRBJ2-3, with D uncertain. With 5 bases removed from V and 0 bases from J, the gap between germline ends came to 9 bases. There are 13 residues in the CDR3. CDR1 and CDR2 from the germline V gene are GTSNPN and SVGIG (reference sequence).

The J gene is TRBJ2-2, the V gene TRBV27; 7 bases are a match to TRBD2. The CDR3 extends over 14 amino acids. After removal of 5 bases from V and 5 bases from J, the junction contained 5 bases not matched to a gene. CDR1 and CDR2 (germline): MNHEY, SMNVEV (reference sequence). In DNA form, the CDR3 reads TGTGCCAGCAGTCTCGGGGGGAGGACCGGGGAGCTGTTTTTT. Protein: CASSLGGRTGELFF.

V gene TRBV30 combines with J gene TRBJ2-1; D is possibly TRBD1 or TRBD2 (5 bases each). Trimming left V 4 bases short and J 4 bases short, with 11 bases between. The germline V gene has CDR1 GTSNPN and CDR2 SVGIG (reference sequence). The CDR3 sequence is 13 residues long. As DNA, the CDR3 is TGTGCCTGGAAGGGGCGAGGGTACAATGAGCAGTTCTTC. Its translation is CAWKGRGYNEQFF.

V usage is TRBV19 and J usage is TRBJ1-5; D remains ambiguous. The germline V gene encodes CDR1 LNHDA and CDR2 SQIVND (reference sequence). The V end lost 3 bases, the J end lost 0 bases, and 9 bases lay between the germline ends. This CDR3 comprises 15 residues. In DNA form, the CDR3 reads TGTGCCAGTAGTATTCATATCTATAGCAATCAGCCCCAGCATTTT. It codes for CASSIHIYSNQPQHF.

The CDR3 protein is CASSGDWASYNEQFF. The CDR3 DNA reads as TGTGCCAGCAGCGGAGACTGGGCCTCCTACAATGAGCAGTTCTTC. The rearrangement uses TRBV7-2 and TRBJ2-1; D gene uncertain. Germline loops: CDR1 SGHTA, CDR2 FQGNSA. V lost 5 bases and J 0 bases, leaving 11 bases between the germline ends. The CDR3 loop spans 15 amino acids.

The chain uses TRBV6-6 and TRBJ1-2; TRBD1 is a possible D gene (5 bases). This CDR3 spans 15 amino acids. Germline V gene lookup returns CDR1 MNHNY and CDR2 SVGAGI (reference sequence). Trimming stripped 0 bases from V and 0 bases from J, with 8 bases between. CDR3 DNA sequence: TGTGCCAGCAGTTACTCGGACACGGCTAACTATGGCTACACCTTC. This gives the protein CASSYSDTANYGYTF.

This chain joins TRBV5-5 and TRBJ1-2, with 8 positions matching TRBD1. This CDR3 spans 15 amino acids. Per the germline V gene, CDR1 is SGHKS and CDR2 is YYEKEE (reference sequence). V dropped 4 bases and J dropped 0; count of bases not matched to a gene: 5. CDR3 sequence (DNA): TGTGCCAGCAGCCACGGACAGGGCACTAACTATGGCTACACCTTC. It encodes CASSHGQGTNYGYTF.

This clone was seen a single time. DNA of the CDR3: TGTGCCAGCAGCTTATTACACGCACCTGAAGCTTTCTTT. Translated: CASSLLHAPEAFF. The chain links TRBV7-9 to TRBJ1-1; unclear D gene. Looked up from germline, CDR1 is SEHNR and CDR2 is FQNEAQ (reference sequence). CDR3 length: 13 amino acids. V lost 2 bases and J lost 6, with 10 bases in between. Using reference TRBV7-9 and TRBJ1-1 for the parts outside the CDR3, the full variable domain is DTGVSQNPRHKITKRGQNVTFRCDPISEHNRLYWYRQTLGQGPEFLTYFQNEAQLEKSRLLSDRFSAERPKGSFSTLEIQRTEQGDSAMYLCASSLLHAPEAFFGQGTRLTVV.

The rearrangement joins TRBV10-3 to TRBJ1-1, with a weak D call TRBD1 (5 bases). CDR3 length: 14 residues. V shed 7 bases and J shed 4 bases, with 16 bases lying between them. Germline loops: CDR1 ENHRY, CDR2 SYGVKD. CDR3 sequence (DNA): TGTGCCATCAAAGTGACGGGGGGGTTCACTGAAGCTTTCTTT. This codes for CAIKVTGGFTEAFF.

This chain links TRBV19 with TRBJ2-2; the D gene is possibly TRBD1 (6 bases). This CDR3 spans 14 amino acids. CDR1 and CDR2 from the germline V gene are LNHDA and SQIVND (reference sequence). Trimming shortened V by 4 bases and J by 6 bases, and 12 bases separated the two germline ends. The CDR3 DNA sequence: TGTGCCAGTAGTAGGCAGGGGATTCCCGGGGAGCTGTTTTTT. As protein: CASSRQGIPGELFF.

The genes are TRBV11-2 and TRBJ1-2; D perhaps matches TRBD1 (5 bases). The CDR3 spans 14 residues. Germline loops: CDR1 SGHAT, CDR2 FQNNGV. The V and J ends lost 4 bases and 1 base respectively, with 10 bases between them. CDR3 region: CASSSGPVNYGYTF. In nucleotides, the CDR3 is TGTGCCAGCAGCTCAGGGCCTGTTAACTATGGCTACACCTTC.

This clone has a single count. V and J are TRBV9 and TRBJ2-2; 12 bases align to TRBD2. V lost 1 base to trimming and J lost 5 bases; unmatched junction nucleotides: 3. The germline V gene encodes CDR1 SGDLS and CDR2 YYNGEE. The CDR3 runs 16 residues. The CDR3 reads CASSVMGTSGTGELFF. CDR3 DNA: TGTGCCAGCAGCGTAATGGGGACTAGCGGGACCGGGGAGCTGTTTTTT.

The chain uses TRBV27 and TRBJ2-2, with 10 bases matching TRBD1. The CDR3 loop spans 16 amino acids. The V gene end was trimmed by 8 bases and the J gene end by 3 bases; junction bases not matched to a gene: 9. CDR1 and CDR2 (germline): MNHEY, SMNVEV (reference sequence). CDR3 in amino acids: CASRRPGTGDTGELFF. The CDR3 nucleotides are TGTGCCAGCCGTCGCCCCGGGACAGGGGACACCGGGGAGCTGTTTTTT.

This rearrangement joins TRBV5-1 to TRBJ2-5, with D perhaps being TRBD1 or TRBD2 (6 bases each). CDR3 length equals 17 residues. Germline V lookup: CDR1 SGHRS, CDR2 YFSETQ. Trimming took off 6 bases at V and 3 bases at J, with 24 bases between the two ends. The CDR3 region has the DNA TGCGCCAGCACAATAGAGGGGGTGGCCCGCGGGAAAGAGACCCAGTACTTC. Translating it yields CASTIEGVARGKETQYF.

The rearrangement joins TRBV23-1 to TRBJ1-5; 7 bases map to TRBD1. TRBV23-1 has ORF status, its function being uncertain. The junction had 9 bases not matched to a gene; V was cut back by 4 bases and J by 9 bases. The CDR3 consists of 14 residues. The CDR3 DNA follows: TGCGCCAGCAGTCTCAGACAGGGAGGAAGGCCCCAGCATTTT. This codes for CASSLRQGGRPQHF.